This T cell receptor beta chain was retrieved from a study of blood T cells in healthy people across ages. CDR3 length: 18 residues. The germline V and J ends were trimmed by 1 base and 3 bases, with 19 bases remaining between them. Germline V gives CDR1 SGHVS, CDR2 FNYEAQ. With a J-beta primer mix and a sample-barcoded 5' primer, a second PCR ran about 7 to 11 cycles. Each cDNA molecule received a tag from a template-switch adaptor that had 12 random nucleotides. TCRdb processed the 5' RACE reads anew with MiXCR; each CDR3 protein has one entry. In the table there are some 290,000 distinct CDR3 sequences, about 25% of which are singletons.

Sequences were obtained from blood. The receptor's source is a woman between 65 and 79 years old in good health. The chain joins TRBV7-6 to TRBJ2-1; possible D gene TRBD2, 7 bases. The CDR3 is CASSLGALRGANYNEQFF. CDR3 sequence (DNA): TGTGCCAGCAGCTTAGGAGCACTTCGGGGGGCTAACTACAATGAGCAGTTCTTC.